The clone carrying this T cell receptor (beta chain) was seen once. The data belong to a study of T cell changes during pregnancy in multiple sclerosis. Libraries were prepared by immunoSEQ multiplex PCR; TCRdb keeps only in-frame clonotypes and omits some of them. The sample records about 59,000 clones, roughly 94% being singletons. V dropped 2 bases and J dropped 8; count of bases not matched to a gene: 11. Looked up from germline, CDR1 is SGHTA and CDR2 is FQGTGA. The CDR3 runs to 16 residues. Source: CD8+ T cells from peripheral blood mononuclear cells, taken after pregnancy. The clonotype comes from a female donor with multiple sclerosis, enrolled in a pregnancy study. The chain has TRBV7-3 and TRBJ2-1; TRBD2 aligns across 8 bases. CDR3: CASSLFGAGGSDEQFF. In nucleotides, the CDR3 is TGTGCCAGCAGCTTATTTGGGGCGGGAGGTAGCGATGAGCAGTTCTTC.